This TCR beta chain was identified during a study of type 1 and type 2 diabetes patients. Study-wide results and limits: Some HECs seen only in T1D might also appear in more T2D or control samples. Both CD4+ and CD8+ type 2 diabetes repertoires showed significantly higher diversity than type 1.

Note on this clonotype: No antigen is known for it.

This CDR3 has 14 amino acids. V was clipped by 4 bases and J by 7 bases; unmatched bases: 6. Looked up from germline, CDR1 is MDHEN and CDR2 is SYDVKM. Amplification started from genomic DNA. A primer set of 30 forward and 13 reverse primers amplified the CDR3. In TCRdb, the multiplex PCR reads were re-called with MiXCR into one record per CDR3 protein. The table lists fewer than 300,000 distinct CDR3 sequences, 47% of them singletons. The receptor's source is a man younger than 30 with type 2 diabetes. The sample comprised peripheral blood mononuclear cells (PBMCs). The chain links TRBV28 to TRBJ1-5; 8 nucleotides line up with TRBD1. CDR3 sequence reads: CASSWTGRGQPQHF. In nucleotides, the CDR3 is TGTGCCAGCAGTTGGACAGGGCGAGGACAGCCCCAGCATTTT. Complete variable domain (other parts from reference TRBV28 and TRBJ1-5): DVKVTQSSRYLVKRTGEKVFLECVQDMDHENMFWYRQDPGLGLRLIYFSYDVKMKEKGDIPEGYSVSREKKERFSLILESASTNQTSMYLCASSWTGRGQPQHFGDGTRLSIL.